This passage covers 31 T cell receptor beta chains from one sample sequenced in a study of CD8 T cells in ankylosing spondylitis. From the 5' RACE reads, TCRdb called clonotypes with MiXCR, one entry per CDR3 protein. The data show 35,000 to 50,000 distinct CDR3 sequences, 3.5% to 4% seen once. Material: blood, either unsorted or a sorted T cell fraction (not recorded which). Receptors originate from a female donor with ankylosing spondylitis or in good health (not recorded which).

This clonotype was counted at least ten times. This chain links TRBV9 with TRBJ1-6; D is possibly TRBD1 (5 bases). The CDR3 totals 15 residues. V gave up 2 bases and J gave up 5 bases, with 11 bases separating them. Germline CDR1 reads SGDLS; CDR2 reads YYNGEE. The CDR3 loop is CASSVRDGNNSPLHF. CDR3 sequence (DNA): TGTGCCAGCAGCGTCCGGGACGGGAATAATTCACCCCTCCACTTT.

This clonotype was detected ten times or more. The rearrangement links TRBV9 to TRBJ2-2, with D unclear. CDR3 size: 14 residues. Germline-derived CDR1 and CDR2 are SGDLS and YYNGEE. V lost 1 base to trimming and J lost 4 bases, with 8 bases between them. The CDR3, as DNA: TGTGCCAGCAGCGTACAGACAACCACCGGGGAGCTGTTTTTT. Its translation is CASSVQTTTGELFF.

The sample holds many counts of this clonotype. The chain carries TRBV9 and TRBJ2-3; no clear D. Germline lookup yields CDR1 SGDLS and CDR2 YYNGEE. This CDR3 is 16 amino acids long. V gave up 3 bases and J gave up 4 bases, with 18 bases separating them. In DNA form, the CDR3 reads TGTGCCAGCAGCGCACAACCGGCAATACGTTCAGATACGCAGTATTTT. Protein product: CASSAQPAIRSDTQYF.

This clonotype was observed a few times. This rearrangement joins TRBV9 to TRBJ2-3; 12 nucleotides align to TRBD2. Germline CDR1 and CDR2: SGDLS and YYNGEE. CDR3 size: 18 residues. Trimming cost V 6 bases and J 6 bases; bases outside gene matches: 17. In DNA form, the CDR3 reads TGTGCCAGCACCCCTAGCGGGGGGGTCACTTACTTGGGGGATACGCAGTATTTT. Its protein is CASTPSGGVTYLGDTQYF.

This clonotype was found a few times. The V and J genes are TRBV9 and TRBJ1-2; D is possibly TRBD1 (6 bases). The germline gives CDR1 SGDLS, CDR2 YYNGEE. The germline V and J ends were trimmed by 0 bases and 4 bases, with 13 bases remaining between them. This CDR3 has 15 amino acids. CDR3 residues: CASSVDGARGYGYTF. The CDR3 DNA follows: TGTGCCAGCAGCGTAGACGGGGCCAGGGGCTATGGCTACACCTTC.

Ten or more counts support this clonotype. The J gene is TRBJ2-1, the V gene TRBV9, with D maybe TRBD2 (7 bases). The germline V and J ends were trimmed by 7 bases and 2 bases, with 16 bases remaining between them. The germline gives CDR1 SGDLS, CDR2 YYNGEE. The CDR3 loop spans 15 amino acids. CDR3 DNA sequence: TGTGCCAGCGAAATAGGGGGGGGGACCTACAATGAGCAGTTCTTC. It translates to CASEIGGGTYNEQFF.

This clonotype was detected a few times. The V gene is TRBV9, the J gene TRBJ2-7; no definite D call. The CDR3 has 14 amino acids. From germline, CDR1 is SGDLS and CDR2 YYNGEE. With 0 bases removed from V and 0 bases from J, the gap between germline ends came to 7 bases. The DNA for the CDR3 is TGTGCCAGCAGCGTAGCTCAACTCTCCTACGAGCAGTACTTC. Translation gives CASSVAQLSYEQYF. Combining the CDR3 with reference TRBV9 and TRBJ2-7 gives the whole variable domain DSGVTQTPKHLITATGQRVTLRCSPRSGDLSVYWYQQSLDQGLQFLIQYYNGEERAKGNILERFSAQQFPDLHSELNLSSLELGDSALYFCASSVAQLSYEQYFGPGTRLTVT.

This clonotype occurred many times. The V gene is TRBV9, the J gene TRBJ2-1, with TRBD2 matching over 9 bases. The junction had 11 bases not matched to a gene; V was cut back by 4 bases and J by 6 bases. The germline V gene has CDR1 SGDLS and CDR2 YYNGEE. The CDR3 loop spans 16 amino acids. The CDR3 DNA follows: TGTGCCAGCAGCCTAAGCGGATCTAGCGGGGTCAATGAGCAGTTCTTC. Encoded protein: CASSLSGSSGVNEQFF.

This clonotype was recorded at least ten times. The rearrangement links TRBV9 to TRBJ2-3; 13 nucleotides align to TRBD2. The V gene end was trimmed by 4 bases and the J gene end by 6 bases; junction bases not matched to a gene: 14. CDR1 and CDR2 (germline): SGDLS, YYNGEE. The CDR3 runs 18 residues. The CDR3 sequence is CASSPTGLAGLPADTQYF. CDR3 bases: TGTGCCAGCAGCCCGACGGGACTAGCGGGACTTCCAGCGGATACGCAGTATTTT.

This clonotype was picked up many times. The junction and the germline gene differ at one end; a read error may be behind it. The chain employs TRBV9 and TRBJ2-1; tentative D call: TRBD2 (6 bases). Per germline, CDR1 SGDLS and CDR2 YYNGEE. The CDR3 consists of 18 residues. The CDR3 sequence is CASSVGLGRTSSYIEQFF. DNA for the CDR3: TGTGCCAGCAGCGTCGGGTTAGGGAGGACATCCTCCTACATTGAGCAGTTCTTC.

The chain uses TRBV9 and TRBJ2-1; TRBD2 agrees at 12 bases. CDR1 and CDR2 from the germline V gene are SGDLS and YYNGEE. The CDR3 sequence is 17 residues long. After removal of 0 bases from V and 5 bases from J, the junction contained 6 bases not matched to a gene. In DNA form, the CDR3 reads TGTGCCAGCAGCGTAGGGCCTAGCGGGGGGGCCGACAATGAGCAGTTCTTC. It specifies CASSVGPSGGADNEQFF.

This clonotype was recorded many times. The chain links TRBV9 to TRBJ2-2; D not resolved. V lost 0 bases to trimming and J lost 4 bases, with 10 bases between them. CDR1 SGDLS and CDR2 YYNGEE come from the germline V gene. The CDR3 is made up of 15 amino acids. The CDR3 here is CASSVEGRSTGELFF. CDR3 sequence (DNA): TGTGCCAGCAGCGTAGAAGGCAGGAGCACCGGGGAGCTGTTTTTT.

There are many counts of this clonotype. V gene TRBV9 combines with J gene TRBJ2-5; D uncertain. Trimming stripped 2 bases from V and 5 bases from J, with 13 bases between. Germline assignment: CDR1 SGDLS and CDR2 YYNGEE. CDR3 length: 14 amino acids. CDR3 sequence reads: CASSVTAGYETQYF. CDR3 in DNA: TGTGCCAGCAGCGTGACGGCAGGATATGAGACCCAGTACTTC.

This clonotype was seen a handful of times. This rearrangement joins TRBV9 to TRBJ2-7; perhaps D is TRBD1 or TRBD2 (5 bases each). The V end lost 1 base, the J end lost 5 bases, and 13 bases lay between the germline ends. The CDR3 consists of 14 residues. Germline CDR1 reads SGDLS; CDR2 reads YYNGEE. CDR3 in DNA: TGTGCCAGCAGCGTAAACGGGGCGCAGGACGAGCAGTACTTC. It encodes CASSVNGAQDEQYF.

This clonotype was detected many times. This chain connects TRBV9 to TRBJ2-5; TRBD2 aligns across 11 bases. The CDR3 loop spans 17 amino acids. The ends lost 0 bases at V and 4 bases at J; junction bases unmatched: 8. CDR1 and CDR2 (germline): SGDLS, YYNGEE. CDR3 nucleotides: TGTGCCAGCAGCGTAGGGGGTAGCGGGGGGGCCGGAGAGACCCAGTACTTC. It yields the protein CASSVGGSGGAGETQYF. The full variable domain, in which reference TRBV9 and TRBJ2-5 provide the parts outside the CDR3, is DSGVTQTPKHLITATGQRVTLRCSPRSGDLSVYWYQQSLDQGLQFLIQYYNGEERAKGNILERFSAQQFPDLHSELNLSSLELGDSALYFCASSVGGSGGAGETQYFGPGTRLLVL.

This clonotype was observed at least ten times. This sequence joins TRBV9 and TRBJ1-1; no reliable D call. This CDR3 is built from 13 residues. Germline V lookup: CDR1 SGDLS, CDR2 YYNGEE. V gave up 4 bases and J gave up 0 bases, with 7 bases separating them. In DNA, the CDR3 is TGTGCCAGCAGCACTACAGTGAACACTGAAGCTTTCTTT. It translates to CASSTTVNTEAFF.

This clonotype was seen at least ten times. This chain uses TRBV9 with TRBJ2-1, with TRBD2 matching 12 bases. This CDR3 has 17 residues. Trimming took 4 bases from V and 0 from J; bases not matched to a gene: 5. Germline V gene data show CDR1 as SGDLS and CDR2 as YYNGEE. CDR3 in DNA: TGTGCCAGCAGCACCCGACTAGCGGGGGACTCCTACAATGAGCAGTTCTTC. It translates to CASSTRLAGDSYNEQFF.

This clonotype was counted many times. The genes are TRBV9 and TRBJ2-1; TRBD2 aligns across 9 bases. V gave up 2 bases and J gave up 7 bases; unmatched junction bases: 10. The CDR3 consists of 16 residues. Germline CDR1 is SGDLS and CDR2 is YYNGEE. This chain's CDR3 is CASSVSGTSPTNEQFF. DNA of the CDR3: TGTGCCAGCAGCGTCTCCGGGACTAGCCCTACTAATGAGCAGTTCTTC.

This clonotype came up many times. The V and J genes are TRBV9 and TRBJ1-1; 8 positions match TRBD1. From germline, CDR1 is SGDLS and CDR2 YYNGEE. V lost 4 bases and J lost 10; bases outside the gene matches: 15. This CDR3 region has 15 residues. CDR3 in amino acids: CASSTPGGSSDRAFF. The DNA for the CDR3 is TGTGCCAGCAGCACCCCAGGGGGCTCGTCGGACCGAGCTTTCTTT. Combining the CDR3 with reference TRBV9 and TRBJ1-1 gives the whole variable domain DSGVTQTPKHLITATGQRVTLRCSPRSGDLSVYWYQQSLDQGLQFLIQYYNGEERAKGNILERFSAQQFPDLHSELNLSSLELGDSALYFCASSTPGGSSDRAFFGQGTRLTVV.

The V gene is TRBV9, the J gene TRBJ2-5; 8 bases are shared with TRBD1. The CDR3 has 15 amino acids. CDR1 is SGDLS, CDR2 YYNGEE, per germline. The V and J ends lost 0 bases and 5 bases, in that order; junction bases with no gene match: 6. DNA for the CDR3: TGTGCCAGCAGCGTAGCGGCAGGGGGCTTGGAGACCCAGTACTTC. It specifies CASSVAAGGLETQYF. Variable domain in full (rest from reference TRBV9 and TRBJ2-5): DSGVTQTPKHLITATGQRVTLRCSPRSGDLSVYWYQQSLDQGLQFLIQYYNGEERAKGNILERFSAQQFPDLHSELNLSSLELGDSALYFCASSVAAGGLETQYFGPGTRLLVL.

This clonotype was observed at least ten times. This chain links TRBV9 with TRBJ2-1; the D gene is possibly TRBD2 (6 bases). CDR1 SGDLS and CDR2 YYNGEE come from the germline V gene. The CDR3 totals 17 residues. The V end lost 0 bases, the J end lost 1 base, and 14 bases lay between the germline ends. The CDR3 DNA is TGTGCCAGCAGCGTAGCGGGAGACGGAAGATCCTACAATGAGCAGTTCTTC. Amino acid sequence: CASSVAGDGRSYNEQFF.

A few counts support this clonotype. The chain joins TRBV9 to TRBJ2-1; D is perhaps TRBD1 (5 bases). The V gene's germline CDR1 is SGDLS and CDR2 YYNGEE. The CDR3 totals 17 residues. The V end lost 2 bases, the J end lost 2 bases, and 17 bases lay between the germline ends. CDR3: CASSVLPSGLAYNEQFF. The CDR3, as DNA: TGTGCCAGCAGCGTCCTCCCTTCAGGGTTAGCCTACAATGAGCAGTTCTTC.

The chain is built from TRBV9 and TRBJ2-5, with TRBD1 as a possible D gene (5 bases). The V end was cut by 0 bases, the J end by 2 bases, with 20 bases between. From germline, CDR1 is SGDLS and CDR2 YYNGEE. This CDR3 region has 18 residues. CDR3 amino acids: CASSVATGRMGLQETQYF. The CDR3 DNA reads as TGTGCCAGCAGCGTAGCAACTGGGCGAATGGGGCTACAAGAGACCCAGTACTTC.

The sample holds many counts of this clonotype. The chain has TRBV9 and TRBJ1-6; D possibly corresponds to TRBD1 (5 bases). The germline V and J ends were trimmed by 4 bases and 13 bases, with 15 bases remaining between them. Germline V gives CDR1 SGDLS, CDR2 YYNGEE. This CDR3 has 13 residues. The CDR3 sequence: CASSSGPGWPLHF. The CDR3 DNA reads TGTGCCAGCAGCTCGGGGCCGGGATGGCCCCTCCACTTT.

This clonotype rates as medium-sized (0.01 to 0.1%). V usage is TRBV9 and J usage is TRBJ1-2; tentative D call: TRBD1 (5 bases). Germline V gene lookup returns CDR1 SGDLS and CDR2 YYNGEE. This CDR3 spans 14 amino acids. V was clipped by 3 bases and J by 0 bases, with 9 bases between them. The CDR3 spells CASSEGFSNYGYTF. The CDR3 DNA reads TGTGCCAGCAGCGAGGGGTTTTCTAACTATGGCTACACCTTC.

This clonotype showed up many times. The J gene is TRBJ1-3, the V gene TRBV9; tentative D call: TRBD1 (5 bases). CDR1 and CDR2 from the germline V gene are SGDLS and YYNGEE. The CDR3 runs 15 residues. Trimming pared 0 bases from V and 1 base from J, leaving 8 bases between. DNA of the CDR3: TGTGCCAGCAGCGTAGAGAACAGGTCTGGAAACACCATATATTTT. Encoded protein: CASSVENRSGNTIYF.

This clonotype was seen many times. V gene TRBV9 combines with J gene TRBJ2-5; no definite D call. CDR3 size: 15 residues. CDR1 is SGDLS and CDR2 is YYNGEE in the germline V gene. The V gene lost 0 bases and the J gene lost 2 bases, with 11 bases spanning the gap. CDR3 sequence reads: CASSVGVVGQETQYF. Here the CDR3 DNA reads TGTGCCAGCAGCGTAGGGGTAGTGGGGCAAGAGACCCAGTACTTC. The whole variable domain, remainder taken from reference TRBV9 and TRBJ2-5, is DSGVTQTPKHLITATGQRVTLRCSPRSGDLSVYWYQQSLDQGLQFLIQYYNGEERAKGNILERFSAQQFPDLHSELNLSSLELGDSALYFCASSVGVVGQETQYFGPGTRLLVL.

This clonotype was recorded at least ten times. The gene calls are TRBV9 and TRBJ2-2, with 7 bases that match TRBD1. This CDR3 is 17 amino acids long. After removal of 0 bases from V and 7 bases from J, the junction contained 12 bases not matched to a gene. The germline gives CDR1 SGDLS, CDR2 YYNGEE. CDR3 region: CASSVAPQTGSDGELFF. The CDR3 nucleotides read TGTGCCAGCAGCGTAGCTCCCCAGACAGGGTCGGACGGGGAGCTGTTTTTT.

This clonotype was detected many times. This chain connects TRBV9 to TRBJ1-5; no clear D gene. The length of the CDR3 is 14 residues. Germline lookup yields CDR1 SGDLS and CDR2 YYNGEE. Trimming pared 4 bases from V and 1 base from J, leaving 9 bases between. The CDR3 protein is CASSRGVSNQPQHF. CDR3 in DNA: TGTGCCAGCAGCCGCGGGGTCAGCAATCAGCCCCAGCATTTT.

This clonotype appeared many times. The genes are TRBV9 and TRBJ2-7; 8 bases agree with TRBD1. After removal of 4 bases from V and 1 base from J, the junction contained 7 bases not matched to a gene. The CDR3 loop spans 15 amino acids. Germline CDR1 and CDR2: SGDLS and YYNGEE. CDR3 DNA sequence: TGTGCCAGCAGCTCGACAGGGGAGGCTTCCTACGAGCAGTACTTC. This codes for CASSSTGEASYEQYF.

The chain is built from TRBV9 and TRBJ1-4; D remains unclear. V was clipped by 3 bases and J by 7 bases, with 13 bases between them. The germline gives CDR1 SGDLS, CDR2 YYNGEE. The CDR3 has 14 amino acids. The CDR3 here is CASSGGREGEKLFF. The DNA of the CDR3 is TGTGCCAGCAGCGGTGGCCGGGAAGGTGAAAAACTGTTTTTT.